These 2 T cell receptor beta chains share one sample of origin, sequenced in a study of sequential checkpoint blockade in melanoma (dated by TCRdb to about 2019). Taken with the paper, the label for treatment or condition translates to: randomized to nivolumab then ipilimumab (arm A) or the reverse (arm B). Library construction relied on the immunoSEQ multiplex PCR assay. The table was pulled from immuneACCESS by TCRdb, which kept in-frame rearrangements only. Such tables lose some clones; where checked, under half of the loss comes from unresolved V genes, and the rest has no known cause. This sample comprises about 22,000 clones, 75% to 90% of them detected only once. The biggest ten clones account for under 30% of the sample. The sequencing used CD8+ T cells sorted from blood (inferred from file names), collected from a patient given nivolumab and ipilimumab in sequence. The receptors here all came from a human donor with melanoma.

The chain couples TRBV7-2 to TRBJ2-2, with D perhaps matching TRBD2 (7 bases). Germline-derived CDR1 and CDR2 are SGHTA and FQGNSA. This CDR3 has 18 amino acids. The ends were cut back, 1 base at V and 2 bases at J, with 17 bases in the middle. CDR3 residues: CASSLGVREGVNTGELFF. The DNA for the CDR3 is TGTGCCAGCAGCTTAGGCGTCAGGGAGGGGGTCAACACCGGGGAGCTGTTTTTT.

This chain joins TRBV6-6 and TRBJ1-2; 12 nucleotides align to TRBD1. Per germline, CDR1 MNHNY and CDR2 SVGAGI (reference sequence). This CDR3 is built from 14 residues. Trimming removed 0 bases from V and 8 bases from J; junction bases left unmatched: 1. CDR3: CASSYSGTGGGYTF. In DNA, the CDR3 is TGTGCCAGCAGTTACTCTGGGACAGGGGGCGGCTACACCTTC.